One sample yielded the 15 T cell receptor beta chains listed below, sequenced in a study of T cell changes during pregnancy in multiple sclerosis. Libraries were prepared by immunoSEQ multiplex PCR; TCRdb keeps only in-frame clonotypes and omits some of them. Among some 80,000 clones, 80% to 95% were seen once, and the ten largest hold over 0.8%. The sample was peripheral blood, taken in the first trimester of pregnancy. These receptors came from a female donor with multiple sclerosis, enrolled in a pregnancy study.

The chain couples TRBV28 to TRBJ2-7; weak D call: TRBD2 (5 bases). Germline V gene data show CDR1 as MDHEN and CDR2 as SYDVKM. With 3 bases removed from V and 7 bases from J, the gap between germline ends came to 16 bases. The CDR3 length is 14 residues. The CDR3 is CASSLVSSRGEQYF. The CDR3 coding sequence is TGTGCCAGCAGTTTGGTCTCCTCGCGAGGGGAGCAGTACTTC.

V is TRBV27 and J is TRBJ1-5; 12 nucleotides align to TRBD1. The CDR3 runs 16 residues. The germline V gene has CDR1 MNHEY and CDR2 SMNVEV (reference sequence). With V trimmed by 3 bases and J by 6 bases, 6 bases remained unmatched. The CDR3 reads CASSLRGTGGGQPQHF. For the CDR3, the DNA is TGTGCCAGCAGTTTGAGGGGGACAGGGGGCGGTCAGCCCCAGCATTTT.

The CDR3 DNA is TGTGCCAGCTCACTGACGGGGGACAGGTATAATTCACCCCTCCACTTT. Its protein product is CASSLTGDRYNSPLHF. The rearrangement links TRBV18 to TRBJ1-6, with TRBD1 matching over 8 bases. The germline CDR1 and CDR2 sequences are KGHSH and LQKENI. The CDR3 covers 16 residues. V lost 4 bases and J lost 4; bases outside the gene matches: 6. Supplemented by reference TRBV18 and TRBJ1-6, the full variable domain reads NAGVMQNPRHLVRRRGQEARLRCSPMKGHSHVYWYRQLPEEGLKFMVYLQKENIIDESGMPKERFSAEFPKEGPSILRIQQVVRGDSAAYFCASSLTGDRYNSPLHFGNGTRLTVT.

The CDR3: CASRYQSGQITYF. The CDR3 DNA reads TGTGCCAGCAGGTACCAGTCGGGACAGATCACCTATTTT. The chain couples TRBV7-2 to TRBJ2-3; 7 bases map to TRBD1. With V trimmed by 6 bases and J by 15 bases, 15 bases remained unmatched. This CDR3 has 13 residues. Looked up from germline, CDR1 is SGHTA and CDR2 is FQGNSA.

CDR3 sequence (DNA): TGTGCCAGCAGCCAAGAATTAGTCGGGCGGGGACGTATCTCCTACAATGAGCAGTTCTTC. This codes for CASSQELVGRGRISYNEQFF. The chain carries TRBV4-2 and TRBJ2-1, with a weak D call TRBD2 (6 bases). V was pared by 0 bases and J by 0 bases, with 21 bases between. This CDR3 is built from 20 residues. From germline, CDR1 is LGHNA and CDR2 YNFKEQ.

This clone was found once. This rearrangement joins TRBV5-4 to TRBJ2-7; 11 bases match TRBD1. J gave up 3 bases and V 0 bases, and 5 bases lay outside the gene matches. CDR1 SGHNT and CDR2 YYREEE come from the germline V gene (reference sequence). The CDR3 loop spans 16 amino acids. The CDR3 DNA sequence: TGTGCCAGCAGCTTGGCCCCGGGACAGGGGGACTACGAGCAGTACTTC. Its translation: CASSLAPGQGDYEQYF.

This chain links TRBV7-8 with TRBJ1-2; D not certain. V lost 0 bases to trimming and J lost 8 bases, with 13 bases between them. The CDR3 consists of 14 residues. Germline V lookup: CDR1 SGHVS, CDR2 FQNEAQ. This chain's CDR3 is CASSLARLREGYTF. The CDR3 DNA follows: TGTGCCAGCAGCTTAGCGCGCTTGAGAGAAGGCTACACCTTC.

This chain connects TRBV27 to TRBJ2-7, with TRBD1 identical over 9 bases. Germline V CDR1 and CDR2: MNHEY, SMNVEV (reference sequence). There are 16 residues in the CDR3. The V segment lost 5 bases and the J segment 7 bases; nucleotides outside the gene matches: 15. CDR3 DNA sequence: TGTGCCAGCAGTCTGGGACAGGGATCTCCTTTACCTGAGCAGTACTTC. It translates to CASSLGQGSPLPEQYF.

The CDR3 loop reads CASSYLGGDEQYF. The CDR3 bases are TGTGCCAGCAGCTATCTGGGCGGGGACGAGCAGTACTTC. V and J are TRBV7-7 and TRBJ2-7; TRBD2 is a possible D gene (6 bases). CDR3 length equals 13 residues. The germline V and J ends were trimmed by 4 bases and 5 bases, with 12 bases remaining between them. Germline loops: CDR1 SSHAT, CDR2 FNYEAQ (reference sequence).

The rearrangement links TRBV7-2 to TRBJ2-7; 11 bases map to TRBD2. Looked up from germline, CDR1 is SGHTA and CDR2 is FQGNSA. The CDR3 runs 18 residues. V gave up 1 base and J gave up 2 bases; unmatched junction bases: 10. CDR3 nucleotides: TGTGCCAGCAGCTTAGAGACTAGCGGGACACAGAAGGCCTACGAGCAGTACTTC. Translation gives CASSLETSGTQKAYEQYF.

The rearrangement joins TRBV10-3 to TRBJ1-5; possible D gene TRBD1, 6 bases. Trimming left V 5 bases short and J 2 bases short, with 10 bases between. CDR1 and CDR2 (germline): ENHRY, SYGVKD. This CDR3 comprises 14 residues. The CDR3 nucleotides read TGTGCCATCAGTCCTCGACAGGGCAATCAGCCCCAGCATTTT. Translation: CAISPRQGNQPQHF.

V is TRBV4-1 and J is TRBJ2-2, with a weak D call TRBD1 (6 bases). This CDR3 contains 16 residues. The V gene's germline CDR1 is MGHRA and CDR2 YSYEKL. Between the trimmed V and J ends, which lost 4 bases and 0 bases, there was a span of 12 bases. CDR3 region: CASSLYGTPNTGELFF. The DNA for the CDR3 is TGCGCCAGCAGCCTATATGGGACACCGAACACCGGGGAGCTGTTTTTT.

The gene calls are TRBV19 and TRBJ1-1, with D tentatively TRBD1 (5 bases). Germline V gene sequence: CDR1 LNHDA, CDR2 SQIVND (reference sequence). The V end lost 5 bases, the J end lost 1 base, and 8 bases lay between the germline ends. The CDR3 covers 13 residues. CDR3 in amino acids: CASSWQGNTEAFF. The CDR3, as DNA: TGTGCCAGTAGTTGGCAGGGGAACACTGAAGCTTTCTTT. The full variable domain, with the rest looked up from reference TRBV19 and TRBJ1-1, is DGGITQSPKYLFRKEGQNVTLSCEQNLNHDAMYWYRQDPGQGLRLIYYSQIVNDFQKGDIAEGYSVSREKKESFPLTVTSAQKNPTAFYLCASSWQGNTEAFFGQGTRLTVV.

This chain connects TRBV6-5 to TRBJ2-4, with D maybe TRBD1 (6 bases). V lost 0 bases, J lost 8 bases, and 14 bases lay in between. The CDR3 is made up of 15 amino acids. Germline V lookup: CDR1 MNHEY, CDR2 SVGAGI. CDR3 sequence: CASSYSIGGSDIQYF. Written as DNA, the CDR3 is TGTGCCAGCAGTTACTCGATAGGGGGATCAGACATTCAGTACTTC.

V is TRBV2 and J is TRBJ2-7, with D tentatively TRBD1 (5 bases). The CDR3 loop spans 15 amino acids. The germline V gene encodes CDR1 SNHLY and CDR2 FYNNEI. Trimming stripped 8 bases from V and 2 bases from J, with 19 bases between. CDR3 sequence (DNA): TGTGCCAGCCGTTTCCCTTTCAGGGCGACCTACGAGCAGTACTTC. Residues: CASRFPFRATYEQYF.